Below, 11 T cell receptor beta chains from the same sample are listed, as sequenced in a study of cytomegalovirus exposure and HLA in healthy donors. The PCR employed 60 Vbeta primers together with 13 Jbeta primers. Some clones are missing from TCRdb's copy, which holds only in-frame ones; the method was immunoSEQ multiplex PCR. The sample lists 60,000 to 70,000 clones; about 80% were seen once. Sequencing was performed on PBMCs. Every receptor here comes from a woman aged 25 to 45 in good health and CMV-seronegative.

The gene calls are TRBV7-3 and TRBJ2-1; TRBD1 matches at 7 bases. The CDR3 is made up of 14 amino acids. The germline CDR1 and CDR2 sequences are SGHTA and FQGTGA. The junction had 5 bases not matched to a gene; V was cut back by 5 bases and J by 4 bases. Here the CDR3 reads CASSPGQSYNEQFF. DNA for the CDR3: TGTGCCAGCAGCCCGGGACAGTCGTACAATGAGCAGTTCTTC.

V is TRBV11-2 and J is TRBJ1-3; 8 bases agree with TRBD1. CDR3 length: 15 amino acids. Germline-derived CDR1 and CDR2 are SGHAT and FQNNGV. V dropped 4 bases and J dropped 1; count of bases not matched to a gene: 3. The CDR3 loop is CASSSTGASGNTIYF. The CDR3 DNA follows: TGTGCCAGCAGCTCGACAGGGGCTTCTGGAAACACCATATATTTT.

J is TRBJ2-5 and V is TRBV2; D is unclear. Germline V gene lookup returns CDR1 SNHLY and CDR2 FYNNEI. Deletions cut 4 bases from V and 1 base from J, with 7 bases between. The CDR3 contains 13 residues. The CDR3 sequence: CASSGSSQETQYF. CDR3 DNA: TGTGCCAGCAGTGGGTCGAGCCAAGAGACCCAGTACTTC.

This rearrangement joins TRBV10-3 to TRBJ2-1; 14 positions match TRBD2. The J segment lost 8 bases and the V segment lost 3 bases, leaving 9 bases of the junction unmatched. The CDR3 has 17 amino acids. From germline, CDR1 is ENHRY and CDR2 SYGVKD. The CDR3 nucleotides are TGTGCCATCAGTGATGGGGGGACTAGCGGGAGTAGTTATGAGCAGTTCTTC. Protein product: CAISDGGTSGSSYEQFF.

CDR3 loop: CAWSVTSGREQYF. Here the CDR3 DNA reads TGTGCCTGGAGTGTGACTAGCGGTCGTGAGCAGTACTTC. This rearrangement joins TRBV30 to TRBJ2-7; 9 nucleotides line up with TRBD2. CDR1 is GTSNPN and CDR2 is SVGIG in the germline V gene (reference sequence). CDR3 length: 13 residues. The junction had 4 bases not matched to a gene; V was cut back by 0 bases and J by 7 bases.

DNA for the CDR3: TGCGCCAGCAGTCCCGGGACAGGGGGCTCAGATACGCAGTATTTT. It is translated as CASSPGTGGSDTQYF. The chain carries TRBV10-1 and TRBJ2-3; 12 bases line up with TRBD1. Per germline, CDR1 WNHNN and CDR2 SYGVQD (reference sequence). Unmatched junction bases numbered 4, after V lost 5 bases and J lost 4 bases. The CDR3 is 15 amino acids.

The rearrangement uses TRBV15 and TRBJ2-7; D is unclear. Germline CDR1 LNHNV, CDR2 YYDKDF (reference sequence). CDR3 length: 14 amino acids. Trimming left V 2 bases short and J 5 bases short, with 13 bases between. The CDR3 DNA reads TGTGCCACCAGCAGATCCCTTTCAGAAAACGAGCAGTACTTC. Amino acid sequence: CATSRSLSENEQYF.

V is TRBV30 and J is TRBJ1-5, with a weak D call TRBD1 (5 bases). Germline CDR1 is GTSNPN and CDR2 is SVGIG (reference sequence). The CDR3 totals 15 residues. With 5 bases removed from V and 4 bases from J, the gap between germline ends came to 18 bases. DNA of the CDR3: TGTGCCTGGGGAGGAGCGGGCAGGGTGAATCAGCCCCAGCATTTT. Protein sequence: CAWGGAGRVNQPQHF.

The V call is TRBV6-1, the J call TRBJ1-6; 9 bases align to TRBD1. V shed 8 bases and J 5 bases; nucleotides not matched to a gene: 4. This CDR3 has 14 amino acids. Germline V CDR1 and CDR2: MNHNS, SASEGT. In nucleotides, the CDR3 is TGTGCCAGCCCCGGGGACAGGGATAATTCACCCCTCCACTTT. Translation: CASPGDRDNSPLHF.

This chain uses TRBV28 with TRBJ1-4; possible D gene TRBD1, 6 bases. Germline CDR1 is MDHEN and CDR2 is SYDVKM. This CDR3 comprises 13 residues. The germline V and J ends were trimmed by 7 bases and 5 bases, with 11 bases remaining between them. The DNA of the CDR3 is TGTGCCAGCACGGGGGGGCTCAATGAAAAACTGTTTTTT. It codes for CASTGGLNEKLFF.

The chain is built from TRBV9 and TRBJ2-3; D may be TRBD2 (6 bases). The V end lost 6 bases, the J end lost 5 bases, and 13 bases lay between the germline ends. The CDR3 is 13 residues long. Germline CDR1 reads SGDLS; CDR2 reads YYNGEE. The CDR3 DNA reads TGTGCCAGCACCGCTCTTAGCGGAGATACGCAGTATTTT. Translating it yields CASTALSGDTQYF.